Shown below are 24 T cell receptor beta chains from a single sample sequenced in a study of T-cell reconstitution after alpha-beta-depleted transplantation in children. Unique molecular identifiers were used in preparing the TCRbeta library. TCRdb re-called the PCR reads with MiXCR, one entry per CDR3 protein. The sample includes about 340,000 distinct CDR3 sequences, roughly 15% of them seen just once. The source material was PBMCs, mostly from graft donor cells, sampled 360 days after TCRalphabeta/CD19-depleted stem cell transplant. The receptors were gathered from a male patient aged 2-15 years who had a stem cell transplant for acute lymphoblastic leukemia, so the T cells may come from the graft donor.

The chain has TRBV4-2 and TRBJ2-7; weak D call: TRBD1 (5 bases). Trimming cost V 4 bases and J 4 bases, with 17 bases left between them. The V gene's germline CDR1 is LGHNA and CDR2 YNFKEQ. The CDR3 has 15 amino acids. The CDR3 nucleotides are TGTGCCAGCAGCCGAACCATGGGCAGGGAATACGAGCAGTACTTC. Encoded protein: CASSRTMGREYEQYF.

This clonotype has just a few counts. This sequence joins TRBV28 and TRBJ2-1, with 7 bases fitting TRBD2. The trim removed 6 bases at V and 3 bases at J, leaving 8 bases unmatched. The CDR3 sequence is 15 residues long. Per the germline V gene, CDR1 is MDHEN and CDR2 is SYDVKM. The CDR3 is CASSRRESLYNEQFF. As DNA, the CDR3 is TGTGCCAGCAGCAGGCGGGAGTCCCTCTACAATGAGCAGTTCTTC.

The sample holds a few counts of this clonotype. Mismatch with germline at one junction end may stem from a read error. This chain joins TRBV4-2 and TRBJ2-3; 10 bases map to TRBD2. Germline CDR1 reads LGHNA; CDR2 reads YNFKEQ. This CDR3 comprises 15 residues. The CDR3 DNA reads TGTGCCTGCAGCCAGGGGACTAGCGGCACAGATACGCAGTATTTT. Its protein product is CACSQGTSGTDTQYF.

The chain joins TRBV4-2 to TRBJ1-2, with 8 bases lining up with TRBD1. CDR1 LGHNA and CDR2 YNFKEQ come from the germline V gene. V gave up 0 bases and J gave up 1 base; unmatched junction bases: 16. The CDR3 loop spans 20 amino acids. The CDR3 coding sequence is TGTGCCAGCAGCCAAGAGGCCCACAAACGGGGGGACAGGATTAACTATGGCTACACCTTC. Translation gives CASSQEAHKRGDRINYGYTF.

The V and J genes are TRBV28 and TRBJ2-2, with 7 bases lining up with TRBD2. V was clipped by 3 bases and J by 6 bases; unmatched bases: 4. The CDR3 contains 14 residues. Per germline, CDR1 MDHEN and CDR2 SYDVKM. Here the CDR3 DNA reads TGTGCCAGCAGTTTGCGGGAGAGGGCCGGGGAGCTGTTTTTT. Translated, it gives CASSLRERAGELFF.

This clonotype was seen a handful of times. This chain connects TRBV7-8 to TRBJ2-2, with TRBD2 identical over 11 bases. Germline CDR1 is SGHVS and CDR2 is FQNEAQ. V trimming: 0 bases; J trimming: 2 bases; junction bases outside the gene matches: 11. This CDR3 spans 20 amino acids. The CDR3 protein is CASSLAGGTSGRLNTGELFF. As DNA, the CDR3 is TGTGCCAGCAGCTTAGCGGGCGGGACTAGCGGACGACTTAACACCGGGGAGCTGTTTTTT.

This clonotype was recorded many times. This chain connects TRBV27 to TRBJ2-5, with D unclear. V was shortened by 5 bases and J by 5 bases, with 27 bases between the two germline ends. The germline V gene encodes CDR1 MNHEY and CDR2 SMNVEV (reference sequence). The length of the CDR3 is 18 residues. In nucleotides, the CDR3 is TGTGCCAGCAGTCAAAACCCCCCTCTTCGGCTCCTCCCGGAGACCCAGTACTTC. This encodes CASSQNPPLRLLPETQYF.

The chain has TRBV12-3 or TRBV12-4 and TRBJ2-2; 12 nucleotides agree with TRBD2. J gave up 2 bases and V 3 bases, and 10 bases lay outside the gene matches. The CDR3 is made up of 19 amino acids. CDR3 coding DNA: TGTGCCAGCAGTTTCGACCTGACTAGCGGGAGAGATAACACCGGGGAGCTGTTTTTT. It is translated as CASSFDLTSGRDNTGELFF.

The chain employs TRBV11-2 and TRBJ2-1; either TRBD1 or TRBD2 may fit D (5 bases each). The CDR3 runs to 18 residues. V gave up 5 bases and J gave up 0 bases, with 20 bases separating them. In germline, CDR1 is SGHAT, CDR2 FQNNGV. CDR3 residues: CASSRTSSGLSSYNEQFF. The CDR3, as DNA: TGTGCCAGCAGCCGCACTTCCTCGGGGCTTAGCTCCTACAATGAGCAGTTCTTC.

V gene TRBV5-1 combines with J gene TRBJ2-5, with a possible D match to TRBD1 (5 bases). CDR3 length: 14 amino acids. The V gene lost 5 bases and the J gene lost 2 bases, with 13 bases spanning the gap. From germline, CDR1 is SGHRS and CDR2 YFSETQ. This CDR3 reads CASSIVAGQETQYF. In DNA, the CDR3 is TGCGCCAGCAGTATCGTGGCAGGGCAAGAGACCCAGTACTTC. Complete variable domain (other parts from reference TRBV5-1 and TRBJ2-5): KAGVTQTPRYLIKTRGQQVTLSCSPISGHRSVSWYQQTPGQGLQFLFEYFSETQRNKGNFPGRFSGRQFSNSRSEMNVSTLELGDSALYLCASSIVAGQETQYFGPGTRLLVL.

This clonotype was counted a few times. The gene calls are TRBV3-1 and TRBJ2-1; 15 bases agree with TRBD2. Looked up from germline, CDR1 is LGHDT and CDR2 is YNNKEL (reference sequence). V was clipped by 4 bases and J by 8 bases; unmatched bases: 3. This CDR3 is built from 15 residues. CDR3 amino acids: CASSRGLAGGDEQFF. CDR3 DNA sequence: TGTGCCAGCAGCCGGGGACTAGCGGGAGGTGATGAGCAGTTCTTC.

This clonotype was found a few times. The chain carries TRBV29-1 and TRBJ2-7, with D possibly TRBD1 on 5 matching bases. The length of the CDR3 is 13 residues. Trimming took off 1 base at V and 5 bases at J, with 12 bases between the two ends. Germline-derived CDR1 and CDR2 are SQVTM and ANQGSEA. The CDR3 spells CSVEGAGMDEQYF. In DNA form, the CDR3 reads TGCAGCGTTGAAGGGGCAGGGATGGACGAGCAGTACTTC.

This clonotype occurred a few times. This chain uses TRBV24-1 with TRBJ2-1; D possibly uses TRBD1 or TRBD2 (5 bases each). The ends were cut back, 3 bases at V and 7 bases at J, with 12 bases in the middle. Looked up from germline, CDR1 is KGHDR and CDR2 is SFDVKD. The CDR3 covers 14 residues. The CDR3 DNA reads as TGTGCCACCAGTGATGCCCCTGAGGGGAATGAGCAGTTCTTC. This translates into CATSDAPEGNEQFF.

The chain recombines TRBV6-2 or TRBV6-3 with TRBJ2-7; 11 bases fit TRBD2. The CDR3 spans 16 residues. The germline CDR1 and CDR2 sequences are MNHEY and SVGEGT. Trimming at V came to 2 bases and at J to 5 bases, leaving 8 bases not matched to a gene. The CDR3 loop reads CASSYATSGRYHEQYF. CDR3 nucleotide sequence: TGTGCCAGCAGTTACGCAACTAGCGGGAGATACCACGAGCAGTACTTC.

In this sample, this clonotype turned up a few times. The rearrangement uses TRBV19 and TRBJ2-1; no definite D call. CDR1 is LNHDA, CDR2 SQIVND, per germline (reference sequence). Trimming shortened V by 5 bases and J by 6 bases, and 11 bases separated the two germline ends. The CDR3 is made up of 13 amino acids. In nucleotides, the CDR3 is TGTGCCAGTAGTGTGACGGCAGTCAATGAGCAGTTCTTC. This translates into CASSVTAVNEQFF.

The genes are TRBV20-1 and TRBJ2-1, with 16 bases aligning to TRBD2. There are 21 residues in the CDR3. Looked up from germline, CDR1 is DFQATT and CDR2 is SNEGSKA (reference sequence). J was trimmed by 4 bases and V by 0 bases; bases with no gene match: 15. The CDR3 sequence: CSARDPGLAGGRTQVYNEQFF. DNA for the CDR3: TGCAGTGCTAGAGATCCGGGACTAGCGGGAGGGAGGACACAGGTGTACAATGAGCAGTTCTTC.

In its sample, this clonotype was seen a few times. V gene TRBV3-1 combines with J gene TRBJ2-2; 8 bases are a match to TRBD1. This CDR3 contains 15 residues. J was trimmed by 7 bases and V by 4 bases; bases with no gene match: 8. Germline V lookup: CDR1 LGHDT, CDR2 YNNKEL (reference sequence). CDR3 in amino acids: CASSPRQGSGGELFF. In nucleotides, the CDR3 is TGTGCCAGCAGCCCCCGACAGGGGAGCGGCGGGGAGCTGTTTTTT.

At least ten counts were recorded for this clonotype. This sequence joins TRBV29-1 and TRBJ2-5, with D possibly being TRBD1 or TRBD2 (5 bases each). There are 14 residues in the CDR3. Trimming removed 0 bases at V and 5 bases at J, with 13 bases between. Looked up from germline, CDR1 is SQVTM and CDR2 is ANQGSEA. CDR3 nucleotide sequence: TGCAGCGTTGAAGATCCCCGGGGCTCTGAGACCCAGTACTTC. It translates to CSVEDPRGSETQYF.

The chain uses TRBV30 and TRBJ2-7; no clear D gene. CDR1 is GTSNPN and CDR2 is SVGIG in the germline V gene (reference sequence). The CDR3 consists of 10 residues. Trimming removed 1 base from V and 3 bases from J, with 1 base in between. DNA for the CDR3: TGTGCCTGGAGTGGCTACGAGCAGTACTTC. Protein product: CAWSGYEQYF.

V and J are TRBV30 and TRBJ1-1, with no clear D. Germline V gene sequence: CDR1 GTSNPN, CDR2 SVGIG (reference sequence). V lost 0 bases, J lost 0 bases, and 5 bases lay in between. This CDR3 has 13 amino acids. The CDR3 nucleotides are TGTGCCTGGAGTGTACAAGTGAACACTGAAGCTTTCTTT. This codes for CAWSVQVNTEAFF.

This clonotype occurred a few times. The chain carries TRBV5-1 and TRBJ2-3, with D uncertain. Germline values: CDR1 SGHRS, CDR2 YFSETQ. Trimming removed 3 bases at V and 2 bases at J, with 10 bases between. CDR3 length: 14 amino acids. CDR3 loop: CASSSRTSTDTQYF. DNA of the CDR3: TGCGCCAGCAGCTCCAGGACCTCCACAGATACGCAGTATTTT.

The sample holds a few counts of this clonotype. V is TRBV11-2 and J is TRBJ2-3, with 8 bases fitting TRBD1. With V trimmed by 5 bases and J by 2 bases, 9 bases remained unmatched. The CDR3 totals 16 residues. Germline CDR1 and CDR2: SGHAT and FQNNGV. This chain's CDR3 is CASSTDRGLFTDTQYF. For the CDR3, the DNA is TGTGCCAGCAGCACCGACAGGGGACTCTTCACAGATACGCAGTATTTT.

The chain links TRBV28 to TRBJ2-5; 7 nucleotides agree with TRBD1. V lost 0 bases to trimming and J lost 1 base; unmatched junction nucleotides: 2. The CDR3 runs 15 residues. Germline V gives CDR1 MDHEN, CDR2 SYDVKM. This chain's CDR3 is CASSLWGTAQETQYF. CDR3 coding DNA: TGTGCCAGCAGTTTATGGGGGACAGCCCAAGAGACCCAGTACTTC.

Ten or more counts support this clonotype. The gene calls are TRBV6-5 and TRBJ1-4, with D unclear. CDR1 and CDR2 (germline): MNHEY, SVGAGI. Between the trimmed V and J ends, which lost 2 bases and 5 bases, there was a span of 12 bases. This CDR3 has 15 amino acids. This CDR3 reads CASSYRGGLNEKLFF. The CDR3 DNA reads TGTGCCAGCAGTTACAGAGGCGGCTTGAATGAAAAACTGTTTTTT.